Described below is a single T cell receptor (beta chain) sequence and its context. Its antigen is still unknown. The data originate from a study of PD-1 blockade in classical Hodgkin lymphoma. Broader study findings: Unlike CD8+ TCR diversity, which did not rise significantly by C4D1, CD4+ TCR diversity did.

The time point here: cycle 4 day 1 (C4D1), after 6 weeks of nivolumab. All patients relapsed after autologous stem cell transplantation, and brentuximab vedotin exposure varied. Each best response was a complete response, a partial response or progressive disease. CDR1 is MNHEY and CDR2 is SVGAGI in the germline V gene. The CDR3 runs to 13 residues. Trimming shortened V by 6 bases and J by 5 bases, and 13 bases separated the two germline ends. Produced via immunoSEQ multiplex PCR; TCRdb's table is partial and in-frame only. The table lists 45,000 or so clones, 78% of them singletons. This sample comprised peripheral blood mononuclear cells (PBMCs), obtained before the fourth cycle of nivolumab. The receptor comes from a human donor with classical Hodgkin lymphoma. This chain joins TRBV6-5 and TRBJ1-2, with no clear D. CDR3 in DNA: TGTGCCAGCAGGGGATCCGGGATATATGGCTACACCTTC. This gives the protein CASRGSGIYGYTF.